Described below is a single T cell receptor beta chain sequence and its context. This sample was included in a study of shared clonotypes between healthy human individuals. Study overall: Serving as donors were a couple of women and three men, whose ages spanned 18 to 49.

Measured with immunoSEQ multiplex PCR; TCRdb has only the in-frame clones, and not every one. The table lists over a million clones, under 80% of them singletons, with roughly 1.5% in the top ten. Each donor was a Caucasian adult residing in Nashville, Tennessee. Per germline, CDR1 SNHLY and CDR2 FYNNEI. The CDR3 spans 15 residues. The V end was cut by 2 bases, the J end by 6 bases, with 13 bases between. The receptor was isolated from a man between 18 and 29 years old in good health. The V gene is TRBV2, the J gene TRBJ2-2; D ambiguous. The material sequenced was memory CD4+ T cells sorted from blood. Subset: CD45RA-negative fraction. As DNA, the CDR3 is TGTGCCAGCAGTGAAAGAGTCGCGTACGCCGGGGAGCTGTTTTTT. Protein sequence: CASSERVAYAGELFF.